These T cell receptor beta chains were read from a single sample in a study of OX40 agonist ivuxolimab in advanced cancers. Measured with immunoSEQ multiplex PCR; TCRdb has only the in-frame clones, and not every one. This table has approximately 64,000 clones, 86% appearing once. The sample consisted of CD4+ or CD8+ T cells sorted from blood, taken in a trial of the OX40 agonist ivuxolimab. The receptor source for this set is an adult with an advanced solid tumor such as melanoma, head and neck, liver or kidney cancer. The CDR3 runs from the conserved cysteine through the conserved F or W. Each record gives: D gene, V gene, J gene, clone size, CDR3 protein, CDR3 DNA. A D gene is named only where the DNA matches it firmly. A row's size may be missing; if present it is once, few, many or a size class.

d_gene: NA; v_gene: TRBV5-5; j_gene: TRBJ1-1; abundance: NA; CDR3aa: CASSLDSFRTEAFF; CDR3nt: TGTGCCAGCAGCTTGGACAGTTTTAGGACTGAAGCTTTCTTT
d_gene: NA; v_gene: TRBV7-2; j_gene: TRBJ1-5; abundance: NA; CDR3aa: CASSLAAGGGYQPQHF; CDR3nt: TGTGCCAGCAGCTTAGCGGCGGGGGGCGGGTATCAGCCCCAGCATTTT
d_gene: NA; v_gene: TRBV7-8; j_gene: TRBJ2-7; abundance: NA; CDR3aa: CASSLRSSEQYF; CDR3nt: TGTGCCAGCAGCCTAAGGTCTTCCGAGCAGTACTTC
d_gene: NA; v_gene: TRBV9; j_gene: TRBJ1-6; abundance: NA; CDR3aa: CASSPLGRVNSPLHF; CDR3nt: TGTGCCAGCAGCCCACTAGGAAGGGTTAATTCACCCCTCCACTTT
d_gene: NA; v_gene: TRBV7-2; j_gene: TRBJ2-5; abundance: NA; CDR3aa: CASSYLGFSEETQYF; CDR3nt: TGTGCCAGCAGCTACCTTGGGTTCTCGGAAGAGACCCAGTACTTC
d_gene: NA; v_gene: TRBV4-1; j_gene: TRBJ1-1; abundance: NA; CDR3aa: CASSQVPILSGAFF; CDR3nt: TGCGCCAGCAGCCAAGTTCCGATTTTGAGCGGGGCTTTCTTT
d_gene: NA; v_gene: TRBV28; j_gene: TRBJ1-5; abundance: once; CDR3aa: CASSLEDRTQPQHF; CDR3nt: TGTGCCAGCAGTTTAGAAGACAGAACGCAGCCCCAGCATTTT
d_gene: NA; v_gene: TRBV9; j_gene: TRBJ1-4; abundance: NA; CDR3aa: CASSLQGLQAEKLFF; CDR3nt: TGTGCCAGCAGCTTGCAGGGTTTACAGGCCGAAAAACTGTTTTTT
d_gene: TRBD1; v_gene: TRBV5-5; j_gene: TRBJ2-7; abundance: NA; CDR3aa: CASSWTGTYEQYF; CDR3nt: TGTGCCAGCAGCTGGACAGGGACCTACGAGCAGTACTTC
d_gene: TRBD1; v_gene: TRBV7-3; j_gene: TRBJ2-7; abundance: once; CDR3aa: CASSTDRGSEQYF; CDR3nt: TGTGCCAGCAGCACAGACAGGGGCAGCGAGCAGTACTTC
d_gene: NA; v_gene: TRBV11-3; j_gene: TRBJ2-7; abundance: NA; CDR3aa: CASSCVRSDSYEQYF; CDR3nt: NA
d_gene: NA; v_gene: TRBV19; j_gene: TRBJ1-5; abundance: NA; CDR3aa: CASSRDPLRSNQPQHF; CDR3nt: TGTGCCAGTAGTAGAGACCCCCTCCGGAGCAATCAGCCCCAGCATTTT
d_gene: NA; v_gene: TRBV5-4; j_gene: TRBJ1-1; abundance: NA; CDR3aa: CASTSLRDTEAFF; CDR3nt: TGTGCCAGCACCTCCCTCCGGGACACTGAAGCTTTCTTT
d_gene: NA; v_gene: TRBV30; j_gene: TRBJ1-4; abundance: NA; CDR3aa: CAWASGTTNEKLFF; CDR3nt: TGTGCCTGGGCCTCAGGGACAACTAATGAAAAACTGTTTTTT
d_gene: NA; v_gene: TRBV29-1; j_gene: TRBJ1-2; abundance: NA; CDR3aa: CSVEGRENYGYTF; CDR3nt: TGCAGCGTTGAGGGCAGGGAAAACTATGGCTACACCTTC
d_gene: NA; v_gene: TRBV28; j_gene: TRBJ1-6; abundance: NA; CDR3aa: CASSRDGNSPLHF; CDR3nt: TGTGCCAGCAGTCGGGACGGGAATTCACCCCTCCACTTT
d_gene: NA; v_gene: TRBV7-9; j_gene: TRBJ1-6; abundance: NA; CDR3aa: CASSLEQAGNSPLHF; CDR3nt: TGTGCCAGCAGCTTAGAGCAGGCTGGTAATTCACCCCTCCACTTT
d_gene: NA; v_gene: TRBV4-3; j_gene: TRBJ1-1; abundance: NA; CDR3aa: CASSQDVRAGTEAFF; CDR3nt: TGCGCCAGCAGCCAAGATGTAAGGGCGGGCACTGAAGCTTTCTTT
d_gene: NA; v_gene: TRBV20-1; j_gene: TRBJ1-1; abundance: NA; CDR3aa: CRVDRSTEAFF; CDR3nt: TGCAGGGTCGACAGGAGCACTGAAGCTTTCTTT
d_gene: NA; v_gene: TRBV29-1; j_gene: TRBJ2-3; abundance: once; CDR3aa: CSVVALLVDTQYF; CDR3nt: TGCAGCGTTGTGGCGCTTCTTGTAGATACGCAGTATTTT
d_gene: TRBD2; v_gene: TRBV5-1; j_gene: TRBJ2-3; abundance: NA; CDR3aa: CASLWGGGDTQYF; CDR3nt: TGCGCCAGCCTCTGGGGGGGAGGAGATACGCAGTATTTT
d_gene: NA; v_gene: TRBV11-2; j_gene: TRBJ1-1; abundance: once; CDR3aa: CASSVGRGMNTEAFF; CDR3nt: TGTGCCAGCAGCGTCGGGCGGGGGATGAACACTGAAGCTTTCTTT
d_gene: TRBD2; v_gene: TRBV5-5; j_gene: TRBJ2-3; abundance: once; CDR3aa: CASTSGGGADTQYF; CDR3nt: TGTGCCAGCACCAGCGGGGGGGGAGCAGATACGCAGTATTTT
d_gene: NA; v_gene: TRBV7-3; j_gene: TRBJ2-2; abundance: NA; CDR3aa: CASSSMIDSTGELFF; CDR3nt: TGTGCCAGCAGCTCGATGATCGACAGCACCGGGGAGCTGTTTTTT
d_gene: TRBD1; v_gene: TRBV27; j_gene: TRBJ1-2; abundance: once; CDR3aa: CASSLSRKQGDYGYTF; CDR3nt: TGTGCCAGCAGTTTATCGCGGAAACAGGGGGACTATGGCTACACCTTC
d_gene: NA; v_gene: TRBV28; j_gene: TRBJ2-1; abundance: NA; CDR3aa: CASSLWASSYNEQFF; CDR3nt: TGTGCCAGCAGTTTATGGGCGAGCTCCTACAATGAGCAGTTCTTC